Presented here are 23 T cell receptor beta chains from one specimen sequenced in a study of radiotherapy plus CTLA-4 blockade in lung cancer. Sequenced by immunoSEQ multiplex PCR; TCRdb stores in-frame clones only, minus some. The sample holds 60,000 or so clones; 70% to 80% are singletons and the top ten take around 4%. Source: peripheral blood, taken from a patient treated with radiotherapy plus ipilimumab. The receptor set was obtained from a human donor with non-small cell lung cancer who had a partial response to radiotherapy plus ipilimumab.

This clone was counted between two and nine times. This sequence joins TRBV28 and TRBJ2-1; TRBD1 agrees at 8 bases. Germline V gene lookup returns CDR1 MDHEN and CDR2 SYDVKM. CDR3 length: 15 amino acids. V dropped 6 bases and J dropped 4; count of bases not matched to a gene: 8. The CDR3 sequence is CASREGTGDYNEQFF. CDR3 sequence (DNA): TGTGCCAGCAGAGAAGGGACAGGAGATTACAATGAGCAGTTCTTC.

The V call is TRBV19, the J call TRBJ2-7, with 10 bases matching TRBD2. Germline lookup yields CDR1 LNHDA and CDR2 SQIVND (reference sequence). Trimming removed 3 bases from V and 6 bases from J; junction bases left unmatched: 5. This CDR3 has 14 residues. CDR3 nucleotide sequence: TGTGCCAGTAGTATGCTAGCGGGGGCAGGCGAGCAGTACTTC. Translating gives CASSMLAGAGEQYF.

The chain couples TRBV7-8 to TRBJ2-2; 10 bases are shared with TRBD2. This CDR3 spans 17 amino acids. The V gene end was trimmed by 3 bases and the J gene end by 4 bases; junction bases not matched to a gene: 8. Germline CDR1 is SGHVS and CDR2 is FQNEAQ. The CDR3, as DNA: TGTGCCAGCAGCTTGGGACTAGCGCGCCGCCTCACCGGGGAGCTGTTTTTT. Protein product: CASSLGLARRLTGELFF. Filled out from reference TRBV7-8 and TRBJ2-2, the complete variable domain reads GAGVSQSPRYKVAKRGQDVALRCDPISGHVSLFWYQQALGQGPEFLTYFQNEAQLDKSGLPSDRFFAERPEGSVSTLKIQRTQQEDSAVYLCASSLGLARRLTGELFFGEGSRLTVL.

This clone occurred a few times. The chain employs TRBV13 and TRBJ2-7; TRBD2 agrees at 11 bases. Germline CDR1 is PRHDT and CDR2 is FYEKMQ (reference sequence). The CDR3 loop spans 15 amino acids. The trim removed 5 bases at V and 4 bases at J, leaving 7 bases unmatched. This chain's CDR3 is CASSRRSGGAYEQYF. The CDR3, as DNA: TGTGCCAGCAGCCGTCGTAGCGGGGGGGCGTACGAGCAGTACTTC. The entire variable domain, with the rest obtained from reference TRBV13 and TRBJ2-7, is as follows: AAGVIQSPRHLIKEKRETATLKCYPIPRHDTVYWYQQGPGQDPQFLISFYEKMQSDKGSIPDRFSAQQFSDYHSELNMSSLELGDSALYFCASSRRSGGAYEQYFGPGTRLTVT.

In this sample, this clone turned up a few times. The V and J genes are TRBV4-1 and TRBJ1-5; the D gene is possibly TRBD1 (6 bases). The CDR3 contains 14 residues. The V gene lost 3 bases and the J gene lost 3 bases, with 9 bases spanning the gap. CDR1 and CDR2 (germline): MGHRA, YSYEKL. CDR3: CASSQTGSNQPQHF. CDR3 sequence (DNA): TGCGCCAGCAGCCAGACAGGATCCAATCAGCCCCAGCATTTT.

The V call is TRBV5-1, the J call TRBJ2-5; tentatively, D is TRBD2 (6 bases). Trimming took off 0 bases at V and 1 base at J, with 10 bases between the two ends. Germline-derived CDR1 and CDR2 are SGHRS and YFSETQ. The CDR3 contains 15 residues. The CDR3, as DNA: TGCGCCAGCAGCTTGGTACCGGGGGTCCAAGAGACCCAGTACTTC. Residues: CASSLVPGVQETQYF.

The genes are TRBV19 and TRBJ2-3; D may be TRBD1 (6 bases). The CDR3 is 15 residues long. Per the germline V gene, CDR1 is LNHDA and CDR2 is SQIVND (reference sequence). V was pared by 3 bases and J by 0 bases, with 10 bases between. CDR3 region: CASSIGQPSTDTQYF. The CDR3 DNA reads as TGTGCCAGTAGTATTGGACAGCCTAGCACAGATACGCAGTATTTT.

The rearrangement joins TRBV4-1 to TRBJ2-5; TRBD1 matches 8 bases. With V trimmed by 4 bases and J by 1 base, 2 bases remained unmatched. The germline V gene has CDR1 MGHRA and CDR2 YSYEKL. The CDR3 consists of 14 residues. The CDR3 sequence: CASSLGQGQETQYF. CDR3 DNA sequence: TGCGCCAGCAGCCTTGGACAGGGCCAAGAGACCCAGTACTTC.

The rearrangement links TRBV11-3 to TRBJ2-1, with D perhaps TRBD2 (5 bases). The CDR3 is 14 residues long. Trimming stripped 5 bases from V and 8 bases from J, with 16 bases between. Germline lookup yields CDR1 SGHNT and CDR2 YENEEA. CDR3 DNA sequence: TGTGCCAGCAGCCCCCAGTCCGGGGTTGATGAGCAGTTCTTC. It codes for CASSPQSGVDEQFF.

V and J are TRBV25-1 and TRBJ2-2; no reliable D call. Germline CDR1 MGHDK, CDR2 SYGVNS. V lost 4 bases, J lost 13 bases, and 19 bases lay in between. The length of the CDR3 is 14 residues. CDR3 nucleotides: TGTGCCAGCAGTGGAACGACTCCTCCGGCTGTGCTGTTTTTT. This codes for CASSGTTPPAVLFF.

The J gene is TRBJ2-2, the V gene TRBV29-1; D uncertain. The CDR3 covers 13 residues. Germline V gives CDR1 SQVTM, CDR2 ANQGSEA. Trimming left V 5 bases short and J 1 base short, with 8 bases between. The CDR3 nucleotides are TGCAGCGTTCAACCAGAGAACACCGGGGAGCTGTTTTTT. Encoded protein: CSVQPENTGELFF.

This rearrangement joins TRBV9 to TRBJ2-1; 7 bases match TRBD2. The CDR3 loop spans 13 amino acids. V dropped 3 bases and J dropped 4; count of bases not matched to a gene: 1. The V gene's germline CDR1 is SGDLS and CDR2 YYNGEE. The DNA for the CDR3 is TGTGCCAGCAGCGGGGGGGGTTACAATGAGCAGTTCTTC. Its protein product is CASSGGGYNEQFF.

This clone was observed once. The chain carries TRBV9 and TRBJ1-1, with 11 nucleotides matching TRBD1. CDR1 and CDR2 (germline): SGDLS, YYNGEE. J was trimmed by 0 bases and V by 4 bases; bases with no gene match: 5. The CDR3 is made up of 16 amino acids. The CDR3 is CASSPGTGGMNTEAFF. The DNA for the CDR3 is TGTGCCAGCAGCCCAGGGACAGGGGGTATGAACACTGAAGCTTTCTTT.

The chain's CDR3 is CASSQNQANYGYTF. The CDR3 bases are TGCGCCAGCAGCCAAAACCAGGCTAACTATGGCTACACCTTC. The chain combines TRBV4-3 with TRBJ1-2; D ambiguous. There are 14 residues in the CDR3. Germline V gives CDR1 LGHNA, CDR2 YSLEER. V gave up 2 bases and J gave up 0 bases, with 7 bases separating them.

The chain links TRBV7-2 to TRBJ1-3; a weak D match, TRBD1 (6 bases). Between the trimmed V and J ends, which lost 3 bases and 0 bases, there was a span of 9 bases. The CDR3 loop spans 15 amino acids. Germline lookup yields CDR1 SGHTA and CDR2 FQGNSA. CDR3 bases: TGTGCCAGCAGCTTTAGGGGGATCTCTGGAAACACCATATATTTT. Its translation: CASSFRGISGNTIYF.

The J gene is TRBJ2-7, the V gene TRBV5-1; the D is unclear. CDR3 size: 12 residues. Germline V gene lookup returns CDR1 SGHRS and CDR2 YFSETQ. V gave up 1 base and J gave up 4 bases, with 6 bases separating them. The CDR3 DNA is TGCGCCAGCAGCTTGACGGGTTACGAGCAGTACTTC. It specifies CASSLTGYEQYF.

In this sample, this clone turned up a few times. This sequence joins TRBV7-9 and TRBJ1-1, with 7 bases matching TRBD1. Germline V gives CDR1 SEHNR, CDR2 FQNEAQ (reference sequence). V shed 1 base, J shed 10 bases, and the junction held 12 bases outside the gene matches. The CDR3 consists of 15 residues. CDR3 loop: CASSLGGTVERGAFF. DNA for the CDR3: TGTGCCAGCAGCTTAGGTGGGACAGTTGAACGTGGAGCTTTCTTT.

V usage is TRBV13 and J usage is TRBJ2-1; 8 nucleotides align to TRBD2. The junction had 6 bases not matched to a gene; V was cut back by 9 bases and J by 8 bases. Germline V gene data show CDR1 as PRHDT and CDR2 as FYEKMQ (reference sequence). The CDR3 loop spans 12 amino acids. DNA for the CDR3: TGTGCCAGTAGCGGGGCGGCGGATGAGCAGTTCTTC. This sequence encodes CASSGAADEQFF.

The gene calls are TRBV28 and TRBJ1-5; unclear D gene. There are 15 residues in the CDR3. V lost 2 bases and J 0 bases, leaving 8 bases between the germline ends. The germline gives CDR1 MDHEN, CDR2 SYDVKM. For the CDR3, the DNA is TGTGCCAGCAGTTTAAGAGGGTATAGCAATCAGCCCCAGCATTTT. Translation: CASSLRGYSNQPQHF.

The rearrangement links TRBV7-2 to TRBJ2-1; 12 bases agree with TRBD2. The CDR3 is 18 residues long. Germline V gene sequence: CDR1 SGHTA, CDR2 FQGNSA. The junction had 14 bases not matched to a gene; V was cut back by 6 bases and J by 5 bases. The DNA of the CDR3 is TGTGCCAGCAGTTTAAGACTAGCGGGGGCTTTCGGCCACAATGAGCAGTTCTTC. Translated, it gives CASSLRLAGAFGHNEQFF.

The chain joins TRBV5-3 to TRBJ1-1; possible D gene TRBD1, 5 bases. TRBV5-3 is treated as an ORF (open reading frame) with a function not yet certain. Trimming took off 4 bases at V and 5 bases at J, with 18 bases between the two ends. This CDR3 is 15 amino acids long. For the CDR3, the DNA is TGTGCCAGAAGCCGTGCCCGTAGGGGTAATACTGAAGCTTTCTTT. It specifies CARSRARRGNTEAFF.

The chain uses TRBV9 and TRBJ1-1; maybe TRBD1 (5 bases). CDR1 SGDLS and CDR2 YYNGEE come from the germline V gene. CDR3 length equals 13 residues. V lost 5 bases and J 1 base, leaving 9 bases between the germline ends. This CDR3 reads CASSLQENTEAFF. The CDR3 bases are TGTGCCAGCAGTCTACAGGAGAACACTGAAGCTTTCTTT.

CDR3 in amino acids: CASMQGNNYGYTF. The CDR3 DNA follows: TGTGCCAGCATGCAGGGGAATAACTATGGCTACACCTTC. The chain uses TRBV2 and TRBJ1-2, with a tentative D call TRBD1 (6 bases). Between the trimmed V and J ends, which lost 7 bases and 1 base, there was a span of 10 bases. The CDR3 sequence is 13 residues long. CDR1 is SNHLY and CDR2 is FYNNEI in the germline V gene.